Listed here are 3 T cell receptor beta chains from one sample, sequenced in a study of PD-1 blockade in classical Hodgkin lymphoma. Clones were sequenced by immunoSEQ multiplex PCR, and TCRdb holds only the in-frame ones, with some missing. The sample holds approximately 34,000 clones, 80% to 90% seen once. After autologous stem cell transplantation all patients relapsed, and prior brentuximab vedotin exposure differed between cohorts. Sequencing was performed on peripheral blood mononuclear cells (PBMCs), taken at baseline. Receptor source: a human donor with classical Hodgkin lymphoma.

This chain links TRBV7-2 with TRBJ1-3; the D gene is possibly TRBD1 (5 bases). Trimming took off 2 bases at V and 3 bases at J, with 11 bases between the two ends. From germline, CDR1 is SGHTA and CDR2 FQGNSA. The CDR3 is made up of 15 amino acids. The CDR3 region is CASSLMTAFGNTIYF. The CDR3 coding sequence is TGTGCCAGCAGCTTAATGACAGCCTTTGGAAACACCATATATTTT.

This clone showed up just a few times. The V gene is TRBV18, the J gene TRBJ1-1; 8 bases match TRBD1. Germline V gene lookup returns CDR1 KGHSH and CDR2 LQKENI. The CDR3 has 18 amino acids. The ends lost 3 bases at V and 7 bases at J; junction bases unmatched: 19. The CDR3 is CASSPGSALGTGSFEAFF. CDR3 coding DNA: TGTGCCAGCTCACCCGGGTCGGCCCTCGGGACAGGAAGCTTTGAAGCTTTCTTT.

Comments on this clone: In the same sample, other DNA sequences code for this CDR3. The V and J genes are TRBV18 and TRBJ1-1; weak D call: TRBD1 (6 bases). V lost 6 bases, J lost 1 base, and 15 bases lay in between. CDR3 size: 15 residues. CDR1 is KGHSH, CDR2 LQKENI, per germline. The CDR3 loop is CASSPRGAQNTEAFF. Written as DNA, the CDR3 is TGTGCCAGCTCCCCAAGGGGGGCGCAGAACACTGAAGCTTTCTTT.